What follows describes a single T cell receptor beta chain. No antigen is known for it. Treatment specified: roughly 18 received Ad26.COV2.S at low or high dose, single or two shots; a few received placebo; per-sample allocation not given. The investigators took samples on day 63 after the first vaccine or placebo injection. The sample comes from a study of Ad26.COV2.S vaccination and SARS-CoV-2 variants. Germline V CDR1 and CDR2: SGHDN, FVKESK. The CDR3 loop spans 13 amino acids. V was pared by 4 bases and J by 4 bases, with 10 bases between. Study-wide points: Spike-specific TCR breadth was greater in vaccine than placebo recipients.

Produced via immunoSEQ multiplex PCR; TCRdb's table is partial and in-frame only. This sample has approximately 350,000 clones, with 83% found just once. The sequences come from peripheral blood, collected in a trial of Ad26.COV2.S vaccine versus placebo. V and J are TRBV14 and TRBJ1-2; no clear D gene. The TCR was taken from a person aged 18-60 years who received the Ad26.COV2.S COVID-19 vaccine or a placebo. The CDR3: CASSPPNFYGYTF. CDR3 nucleotides: TGTGCCAGCAGCCCCCCCAATTTCTATGGCTACACCTTC.